The T cell receptor (beta chain) under discussion was sequenced for a study of shared clonotypes between healthy human individuals. In the authors' workflow: Junction-only sequences without quality scores came from ImmunoSEQ, so filtering differed. Sequenced by immunoSEQ multiplex PCR; TCRdb stores in-frame clones only, minus some. For V, J and clone size, that table is used; D and trimming come from the DNA. The data show hundreds of thousands of clones, around 79% seen once. This clone showed up just once. Its specificity is not known. Trimming removed 6 bases from V and 10 bases from J, with 19 bases in between. CDR3 size: 13 residues. Germline V CDR1 and CDR2: MDHEN, SYDVKM. The study, taken as a whole, reports: Sequencing depth was a factor that was expected to affect clonotype sharing among donors.

This chain connects TRBV28 to TRBJ2-7; the D is unclear. This TCR was sampled from a middle-aged woman in good health. Some clones in this sample may be carry-over from other donors' samples. The material sequenced was PBMCs. This chain's CDR3 is CASSYNPEDPQYF. The CDR3 nucleotides are TGTGCCAGCAGCTACAACCCCGAAGATCCTCAGTACTTC.